The 22 T cell receptor beta chains below come from one sample, sequenced in a study of control samples from healthy donors and cancer patients. Sequenced by immunoSEQ multiplex PCR; TCRdb stores in-frame clones only, minus some. The table has 150,000 to 200,000 clones, 96% seen once. The sample consisted of blood. Receptors originate from a woman aged 25-40 years in good health.

The V and J genes are TRBV21-1 and TRBJ1-5; the DNA was not compared with TRBD1, the D call given in the table. TRBV21-1 is tagged as a pseudogene. CDR3 length: 18 amino acids. The CDR3 loop is CASSKSRGSQGAQQPQHF. The CDR3 nucleotides read TGTGCCAGCAGCAAATCCCGTGGGAGCCAGGGGGCTCAGCAGCCCCAGCATTTT.

The chain has TRBV2 and TRBJ1-5, with no clear D. The germline V gene has CDR1 SNHLY and CDR2 FYNNEI. Trimming stripped 3 bases from V and 0 bases from J, with 6 bases between. The CDR3 runs to 14 residues. The CDR3 protein is CASSDQVSNQPQHF. In nucleotides, the CDR3 is TGTGCCAGCAGTGATCAGGTTAGCAATCAGCCCCAGCATTTT.

V is TRBV7-9 and J is TRBJ2-1; TRBD2 matches at 8 bases. The CDR3 length is 13 residues. Per the germline V gene, CDR1 is SEHNR and CDR2 is FQNEAQ (reference sequence). The ends lost 4 bases at V and 5 bases at J; junction bases unmatched: 1. The CDR3 bases are TGTGCCAGCAGCTATAGCGGGGACAATGAGCAGTTCTTC. This codes for CASSYSGDNEQFF.

The chain couples TRBV11-2 to TRBJ2-7; 10 bases fit TRBD1. The CDR3 is 14 residues long. V lost 7 bases and J lost 4; bases outside the gene matches: 7. Per the germline V gene, CDR1 is SGHAT and CDR2 is FQNNGV. CDR3 in DNA: TGTGCCAGCACAAGGACAGGGGGTGGGTACGAGCAGTACTTC. Translating it yields CASTRTGGGYEQYF. The variable domain in full, completed from reference TRBV11-2 and TRBJ2-7, reads EAGVAQSPRYKIIEKRQSVAFWCNPISGHATLYWYQQILGQGPKLLIQFQNNGVVDDSQLPKDRFSAERLKGVDSTLKIQPAKLEDSAVYLCASTRTGGGYEQYFGPGTRLTVT.

The chain's CDR3 is CASSLGGRLEEQYF. In nucleotides, the CDR3 is TGTGCCAGCAGCTTGGGCGGGAGGCTGGAAGAGCAGTACTTC. The V and J genes are TRBV7-9 and TRBJ2-7; 8 positions match TRBD2. The germline gives CDR1 SEHNR, CDR2 FQNEAQ (reference sequence). The trim removed 3 bases at V and 7 bases at J, leaving 8 bases unmatched. The CDR3 spans 14 residues.

This rearrangement joins TRBV28 to TRBJ1-5, with D unclear. V dropped 4 bases and J dropped 0 bases, with 10 bases sitting between them. Germline values: CDR1 MDHEN, CDR2 SYDVKM. This CDR3 contains 15 residues. The CDR3: CASSWQTISNQPQHF. The DNA of the CDR3 is TGTGCCAGCAGTTGGCAGACGATTAGCAATCAGCCCCAGCATTTT.

The rearrangement joins TRBV28 to TRBJ2-1; 8 bases agree with TRBD2. The V gene's germline CDR1 is MDHEN and CDR2 SYDVKM. The CDR3 totals 15 residues. The ends lost 5 bases at V and 4 bases at J; junction bases unmatched: 7. In DNA, the CDR3 is TGTGCCAGCAGTCCCTTTCCGGGAGGGTACAATGAGCAGTTCTTC. It is translated as CASSPFPGGYNEQFF.

This clone has only one observation. CDR3 region: CASSLVGGRADEQFF. CDR3 in DNA: TGTGCCAGCAGCTTAGTTGGCGGGAGGGCCGATGAGCAGTTCTTC. The V call is TRBV7-8, the J call TRBJ2-1, with TRBD2 matching over 9 bases. Germline loops: CDR1 SGHVS, CDR2 FQNEAQ. The CDR3 is made up of 15 amino acids. J lost 8 bases, V lost 1 base, and 6 bases had no gene match.

V is TRBV6-5 and J is TRBJ1-6; D call uncertain. The V and J ends lost 9 bases and 0 bases respectively, with 12 bases between them. Germline assignment: CDR1 MNHEY and CDR2 SVGAGI. The CDR3 is 15 residues long. Written as DNA, the CDR3 is TGTGCCAGTGGACCGCGGAGCTCCTATAATTCACCCCTCCACTTT. It translates to CASGPRSSYNSPLHF.

This clone was observed a single time. The rearrangement joins TRBV3-1 (or the pseudogene TRBV3-2) to TRBJ1-1, with 9 bases that match TRBD1. In germline, CDR1 is LGHDT, CDR2 YNNKEL (reference sequence). The CDR3 runs to 16 residues. With V trimmed by 3 bases and J by 3 bases, 8 bases remained unmatched. The CDR3 region is CASSQGQGLKDTEAFF. In DNA, the CDR3 is TGTGCCAGCAGCCAGGGACAGGGTCTTAAGGACACTGAAGCTTTCTTT.

There are a few counts of this clone. The chain is built from TRBV6-5 and TRBJ1-2; 9 nucleotides line up with TRBD1. J was trimmed by 4 bases and V by 3 bases; bases with no gene match: 6. CDR1 MNHEY and CDR2 SVGAGI come from the germline V gene. The CDR3 extends over 15 amino acids. The CDR3, as DNA: TGTGCCAGCAGTTATCGGGGACAGGGAAGCTATGGCTACACCTTC. Translation gives CASSYRGQGSYGYTF.

The chain uses TRBV10-3 and TRBJ2-2; D remains unclear. The germline gives CDR1 ENHRY, CDR2 SYGVKD. The CDR3 runs to 15 residues. Between the trimmed V and J ends, which lost 3 bases and 4 bases, there was a span of 12 bases. CDR3 bases: TGTGCCATCAGTGATGGCTCGCAGGCCACCGGGGAGCTGTTTTTT. Residues: CAISDGSQATGELFF.

This clone occurred once. This chain joins TRBV11-3 and TRBJ2-1; TRBD1 aligns across 8 bases. CDR3 length equals 13 residues. CDR1 is SGHNT, CDR2 YENEEA, per germline. Germline trimming cut 3 bases from V and 7 bases from J; bases unmatched to any gene: 2. CDR3 protein: CASSLTGENEQFF. CDR3 sequence (DNA): TGTGCCAGCAGCTTGACAGGGGAGAATGAGCAGTTCTTC.

The V call is TRBV2, the J call TRBJ2-2; 9 bases align to TRBD2. CDR1 SNHLY and CDR2 FYNNEI come from the germline V gene. The CDR3 covers 13 residues. The J segment lost 1 base and the V segment lost 11 bases, leaving 2 bases of the junction unmatched. The CDR3 reads CAAGGQNTGELFF. DNA of the CDR3: TGTGCCGCGGGGGGGCAGAACACCGGGGAGCTGTTTTTT.

V gene TRBV5-1 combines with J gene TRBJ2-3; no reliable D call. Germline V gene sequence: CDR1 SGHRS, CDR2 YFSETQ. The CDR3 is made up of 11 amino acids. V gave up 0 bases and J gave up 6 bases, with 2 bases separating them. The CDR3: CASSLVDTQYF. CDR3 nucleotides: TGCGCCAGCAGCTTGGTCGATACGCAGTATTTT.

The gene calls are TRBV9 and TRBJ1-3, with D perhaps matching TRBD1 (5 bases). The V end was cut by 0 bases, the J end by 0 bases, with 7 bases between. The germline V gene encodes CDR1 SGDLS and CDR2 YYNGEE. The CDR3 sequence is 15 residues long. The CDR3 sequence is CASSVAGVSGNTIYF. In nucleotides, the CDR3 is TGTGCCAGCAGCGTAGCGGGGGTCTCTGGAAACACCATATATTTT.

This chain joins TRBV25-1 and TRBJ2-3, with TRBD2 identical over 8 bases. Germline loops: CDR1 MGHDK, CDR2 SYGVNS. Losses at the gene ends were 7 bases for V and 6 bases for J; bases not matched to a gene: 12. This CDR3 has 15 amino acids. The CDR3 loop reads CASKNIRAGGDTQYF. In DNA form, the CDR3 reads TGTGCCAGCAAAAACATCCGGGCGGGAGGCGATACGCAGTATTTT.

The chain combines TRBV30 with TRBJ2-1; 7 bases fit TRBD1. With V trimmed by 4 bases and J by 7 bases, 1 base remained unmatched. Germline loops: CDR1 GTSNPN, CDR2 SVGIG (reference sequence). The CDR3 totals 11 residues. Here the CDR3 DNA reads TGTGCCTGGAAGACAGGGAATGAGCAGTTCTTC. The encoded protein is CAWKTGNEQFF.

As DNA, the CDR3 is TGTGCCAGTAGTGGACACGGGAGGAGGAACACTGAAGCTTTCTTT. Its protein product is CASSGHGRRNTEAFF. The chain uses TRBV19 and TRBJ1-1; D possibly corresponds to TRBD1 (5 bases). The CDR3 extends over 15 amino acids. The V and J ends lost 5 bases and 1 base respectively, with 14 bases between them. Germline V gene data show CDR1 as LNHDA and CDR2 as SQIVND (reference sequence).

The V and J genes are TRBV28 and TRBJ1-5; possibly TRBD1 for D (5 bases). Germline V CDR1 and CDR2: MDHEN, SYDVKM. This CDR3 is built from 15 residues. Trimming took 6 bases from V and 1 from J, leaving 13 bases between them. The CDR3 reads CASSLPTGSNQPQHF. CDR3 nucleotides: TGTGCCAGCAGCTTGCCTACAGGCAGCAATCAGCCCCAGCATTTT.

The V gene is TRBV7-2, the J gene TRBJ2-3, with 11 bases fitting TRBD2. The CDR3 is made up of 16 amino acids. Germline assignment: CDR1 SGHTA and CDR2 FQGNSA. Trimming cost V 5 bases and J 2 bases; bases outside gene matches: 6. The CDR3 DNA sequence: TGTGCCAGCAGCCCCGTAGCGGGAGGGTACACAGATACGCAGTATTTT. It specifies CASSPVAGGYTDTQYF.

The chain is built from TRBV6-4 and TRBJ1-2, with 7 bases matching TRBD1. In germline, CDR1 is MRHNA, CDR2 SNTAGT. The CDR3 covers 14 residues. The V segment lost 3 bases and the J segment 0 bases; nucleotides outside the gene matches: 1. The CDR3 reads CASSEGTANYGYTF. As DNA, the CDR3 is TGTGCCAGCAGTGAGGGGACAGCTAACTATGGCTACACCTTC.